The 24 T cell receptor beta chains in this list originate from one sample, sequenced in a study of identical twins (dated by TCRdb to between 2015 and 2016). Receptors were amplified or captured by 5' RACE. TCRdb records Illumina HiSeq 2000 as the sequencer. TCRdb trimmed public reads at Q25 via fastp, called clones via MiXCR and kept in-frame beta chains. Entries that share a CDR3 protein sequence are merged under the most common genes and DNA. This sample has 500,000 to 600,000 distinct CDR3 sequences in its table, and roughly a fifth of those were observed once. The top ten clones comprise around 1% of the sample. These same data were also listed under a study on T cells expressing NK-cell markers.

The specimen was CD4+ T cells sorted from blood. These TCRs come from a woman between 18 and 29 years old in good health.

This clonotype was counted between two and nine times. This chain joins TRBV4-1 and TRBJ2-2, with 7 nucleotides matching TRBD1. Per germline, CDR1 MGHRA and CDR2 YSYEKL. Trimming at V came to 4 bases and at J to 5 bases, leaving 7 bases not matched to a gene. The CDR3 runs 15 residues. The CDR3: CASSPRDSLTGELFF. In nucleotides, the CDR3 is TGCGCCAGCAGCCCCCGGGACAGTCTTACCGGGGAGCTGTTTTTT.

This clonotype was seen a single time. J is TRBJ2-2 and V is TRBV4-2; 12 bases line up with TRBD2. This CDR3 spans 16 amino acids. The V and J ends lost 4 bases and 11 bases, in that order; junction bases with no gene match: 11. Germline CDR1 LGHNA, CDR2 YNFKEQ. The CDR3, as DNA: TGTGCCAGCAGCCTCGGACTAGCGGGGTATATAGACGAGCTGTTTTTT. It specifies CASSLGLAGYIDELFF.

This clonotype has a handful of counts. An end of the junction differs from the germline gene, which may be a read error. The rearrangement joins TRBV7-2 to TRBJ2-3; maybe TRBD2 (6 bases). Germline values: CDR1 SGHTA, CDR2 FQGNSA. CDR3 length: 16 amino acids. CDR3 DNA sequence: TGTGCCAGCAGTTTAGTGGGGGGATTCCTCACAGATACGCAGTATTTT. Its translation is CASSLVGGFLTDTQYF. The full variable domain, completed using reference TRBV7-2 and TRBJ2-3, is GAGVSQSPSNKVTEKGKDVELRCDPISGHTALYWYRQSLGQGLEFLIYFQGNSAPDKSGLPSDRFSAERTGGSVSTLTIQRTQQEDSAVYLCASSLVGGFLTDTQYFGPGTRLTVL.

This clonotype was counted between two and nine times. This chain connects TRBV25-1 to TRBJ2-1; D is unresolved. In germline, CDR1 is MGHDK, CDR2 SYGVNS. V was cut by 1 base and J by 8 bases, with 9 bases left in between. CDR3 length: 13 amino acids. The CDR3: CASSEWTAHEQFF. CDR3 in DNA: TGTGCCAGCAGTGAATGGACGGCCCATGAGCAGTTCTTC. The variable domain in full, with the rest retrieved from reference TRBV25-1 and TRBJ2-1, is EADIYQTPRYLVIGTGKKITLECSQTMGHDKMYWYQQDPGMELHLIHYSYGVNSTEKGDLSSESTVSRIRTEHFPLTLESARPSHTSQYLCASSEWTAHEQFFGPGTRLTVL.

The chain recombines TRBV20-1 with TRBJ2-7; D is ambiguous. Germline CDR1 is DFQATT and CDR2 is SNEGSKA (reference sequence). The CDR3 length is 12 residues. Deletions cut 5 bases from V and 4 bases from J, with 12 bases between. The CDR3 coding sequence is TGCAGTGCTCGTCCGAAGACATACGAGCAGTACTTC. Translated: CSARPKTYEQYF.

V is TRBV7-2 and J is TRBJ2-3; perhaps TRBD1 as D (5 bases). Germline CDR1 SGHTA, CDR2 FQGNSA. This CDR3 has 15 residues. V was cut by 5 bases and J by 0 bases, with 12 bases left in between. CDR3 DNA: TGTGCCAGCAGCCTGAGGACATTAAGCACAGATACGCAGTATTTT. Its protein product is CASSLRTLSTDTQYF.

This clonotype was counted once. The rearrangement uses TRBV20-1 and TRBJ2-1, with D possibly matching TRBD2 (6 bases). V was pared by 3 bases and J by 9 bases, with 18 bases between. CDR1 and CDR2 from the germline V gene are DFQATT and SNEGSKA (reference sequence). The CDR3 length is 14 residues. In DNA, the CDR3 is TGCAGTGCTAGCCGCGGAGGGTCCTATTTTGAGCAGTTCTTC. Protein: CSASRGGSYFEQFF.

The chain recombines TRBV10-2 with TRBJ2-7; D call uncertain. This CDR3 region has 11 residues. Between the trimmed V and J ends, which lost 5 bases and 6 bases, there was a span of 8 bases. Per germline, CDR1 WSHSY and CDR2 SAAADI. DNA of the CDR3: TGCGCCAGCAGTCCCCATAGCGAGCAGTACTTC. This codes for CASSPHSEQYF.

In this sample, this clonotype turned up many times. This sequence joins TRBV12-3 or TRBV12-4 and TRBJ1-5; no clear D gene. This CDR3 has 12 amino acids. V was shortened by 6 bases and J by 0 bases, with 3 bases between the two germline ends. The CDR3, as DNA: TGTGCCAGCAGCGATAGCAATCAGCCCCAGCATTTT. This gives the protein CASSDSNQPQHF.

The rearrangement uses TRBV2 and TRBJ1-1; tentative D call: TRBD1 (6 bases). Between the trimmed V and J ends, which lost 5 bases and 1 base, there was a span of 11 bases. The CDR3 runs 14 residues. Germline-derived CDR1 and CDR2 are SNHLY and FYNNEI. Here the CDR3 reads CASSWDIENTEAFF. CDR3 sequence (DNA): TGTGCCAGCAGTTGGGACATTGAGAACACTGAAGCTTTCTTT. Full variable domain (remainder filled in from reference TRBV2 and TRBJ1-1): EPEVTQTPSHQVTQMGQEVILRCVPISNHLYFYWYRQILGQKVEFLVSFYNNEISEKSEIFDDQFSVERPDGSNFTLKIRSTKLEDSAMYFCASSWDIENTEAFFGQGTRLTVV.

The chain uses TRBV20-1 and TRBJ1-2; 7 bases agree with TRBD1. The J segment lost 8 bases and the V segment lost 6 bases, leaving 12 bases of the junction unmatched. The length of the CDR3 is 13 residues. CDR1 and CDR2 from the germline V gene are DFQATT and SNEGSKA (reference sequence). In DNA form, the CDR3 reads TGCAGTGCCAAAGGGGGCGCGGTCGAGGGCTACACCTTC. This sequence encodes CSAKGGAVEGYTF.

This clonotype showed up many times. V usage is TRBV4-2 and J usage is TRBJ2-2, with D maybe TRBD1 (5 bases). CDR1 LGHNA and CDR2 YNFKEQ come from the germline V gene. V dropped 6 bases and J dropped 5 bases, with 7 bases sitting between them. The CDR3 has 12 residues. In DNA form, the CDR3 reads TGTGCCAGCAGGACAGAGACCGGGGAGCTGTTTTTT. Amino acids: CASRTETGELFF.

The CDR3 bases are TGCGCCAGCAGCTTGACGACAGGAACCTCCTACGAGCAGTACTTC. It encodes CASSLTTGTSYEQYF. J is TRBJ2-7 and V is TRBV5-1; tentative D call: TRBD1 (6 bases). With 1 base removed from V and 0 bases from J, the gap between germline ends came to 11 bases. CDR1 SGHRS and CDR2 YFSETQ come from the germline V gene. The CDR3 loop spans 15 amino acids.

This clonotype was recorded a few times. This chain's CDR3 is CASSRLAGTETQYF. CDR3 nucleotide sequence: TGTGCCAGCAGTCGACTAGCGGGGACAGAGACCCAGTACTTC. The chain joins TRBV6-2 or TRBV6-3 to TRBJ2-5; 11 bases are a match to TRBD2. This CDR3 is 14 amino acids long. Germline CDR1 MNHEY, CDR2 SVGEGT. With 5 bases clipped from V and 4 bases from J, the junction kept 3 bases outside the gene matches.

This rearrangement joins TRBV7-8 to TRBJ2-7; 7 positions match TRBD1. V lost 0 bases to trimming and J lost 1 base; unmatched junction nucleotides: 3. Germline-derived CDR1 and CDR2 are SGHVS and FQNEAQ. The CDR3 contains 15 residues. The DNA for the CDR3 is TGTGCCAGCAGCTTAGCGGGGACAGAGTCCTACGAGCAGTACTTC. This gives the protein CASSLAGTESYEQYF.

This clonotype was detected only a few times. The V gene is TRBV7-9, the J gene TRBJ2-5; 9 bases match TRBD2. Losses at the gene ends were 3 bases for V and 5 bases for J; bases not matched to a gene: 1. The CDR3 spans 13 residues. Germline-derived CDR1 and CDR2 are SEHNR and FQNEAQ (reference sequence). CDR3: CASSLSGRETQYF. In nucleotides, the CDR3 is TGTGCCAGCAGCTTGAGCGGGAGGGAGACCCAGTACTTC.

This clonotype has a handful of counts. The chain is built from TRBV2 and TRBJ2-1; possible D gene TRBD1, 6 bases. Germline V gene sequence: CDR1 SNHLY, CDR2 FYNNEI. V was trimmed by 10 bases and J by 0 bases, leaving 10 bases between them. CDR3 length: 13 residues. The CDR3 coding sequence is TGTGCCACCGGACAGAGCTCCTACAATGAGCAGTTCTTC. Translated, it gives CATGQSSYNEQFF.

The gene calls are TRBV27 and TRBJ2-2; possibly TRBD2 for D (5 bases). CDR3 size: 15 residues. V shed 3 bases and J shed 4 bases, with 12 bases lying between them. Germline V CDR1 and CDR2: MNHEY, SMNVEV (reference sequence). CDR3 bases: TGTGCCAGCAGTTTGAACGGGGAGCTCACCGGGGAGCTGTTTTTT. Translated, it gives CASSLNGELTGELFF.

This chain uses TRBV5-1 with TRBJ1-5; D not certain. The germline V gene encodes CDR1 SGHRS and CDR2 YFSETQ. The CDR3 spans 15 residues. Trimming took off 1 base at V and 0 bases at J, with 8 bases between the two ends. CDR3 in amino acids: CASSLLGSSNQPQHF. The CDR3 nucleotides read TGCGCCAGCAGCTTGTTGGGTTCTAGCAATCAGCCCCAGCATTTT.

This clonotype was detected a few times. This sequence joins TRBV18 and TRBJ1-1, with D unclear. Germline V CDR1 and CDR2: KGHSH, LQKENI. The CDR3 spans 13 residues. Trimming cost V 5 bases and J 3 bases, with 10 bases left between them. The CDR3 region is CASSSNLDTEAFF. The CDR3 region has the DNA TGTGCCAGCTCATCCAACTTGGACACTGAAGCTTTCTTT.

CDR3 bases: TGTGCCATCAGTGAGAAGGCTAGCAGATACAATGAGCAGTTCTTC. It is translated as CAISEKASRYNEQFF. The rearrangement uses TRBV10-3 and TRBJ2-1; tentative D call: TRBD2 (5 bases). V gave up 2 bases and J gave up 4 bases, with 12 bases separating them. This CDR3 comprises 15 residues. Germline CDR1 is ENHRY and CDR2 is SYGVKD.

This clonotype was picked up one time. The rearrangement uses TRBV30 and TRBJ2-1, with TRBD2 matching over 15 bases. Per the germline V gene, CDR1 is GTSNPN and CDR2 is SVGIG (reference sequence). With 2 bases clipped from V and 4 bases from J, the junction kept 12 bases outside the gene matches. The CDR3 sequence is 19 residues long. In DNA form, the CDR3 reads TGTGCCTGGAGTTCACTTCTCGGGACTAGCGGGAGGACTTACAATGAGCAGTTCTTC. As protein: CAWSSLLGTSGRTYNEQFF.

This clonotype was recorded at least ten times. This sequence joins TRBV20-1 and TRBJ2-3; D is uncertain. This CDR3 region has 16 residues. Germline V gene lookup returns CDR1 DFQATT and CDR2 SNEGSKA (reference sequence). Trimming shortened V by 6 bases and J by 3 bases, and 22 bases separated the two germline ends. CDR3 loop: CSARRLGGQVTDTQYF. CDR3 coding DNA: TGCAGTGCCCGGCGACTGGGCGGTCAGGTGACAGATACGCAGTATTTT.

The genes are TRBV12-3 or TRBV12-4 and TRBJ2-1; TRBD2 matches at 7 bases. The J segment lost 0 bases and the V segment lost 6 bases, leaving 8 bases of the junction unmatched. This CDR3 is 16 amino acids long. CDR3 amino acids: CASRRKAGPSYNEQFF. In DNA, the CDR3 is TGTGCCAGCAGACGTAAAGCGGGACCCTCCTACAATGAGCAGTTCTTC.